This T cell receptor beta chain was found in a study of cytomegalovirus exposure and HLA in healthy donors. Remarks on this clone: Its antigen remains unidentified.

Overall study results and limits: According to reports, the classifier identified cytomegalovirus status with high specificity and sensitivity. According to an earlier analysis, most TCR beta V segments yielded productive rearrangements about 87% or about 30% of the time. A later look showed TCR association rates differing by HLA locus, highest for DRB1 and lowest for HLA-C. Later work found most CMV-associated TCR beta chains apparently HLA-restricted.

60 Vbeta and 13 Jbeta primers were used in PCR. TCRdb's table, derived via immunoSEQ multiplex PCR, lists solely in-frame clones and lacks some. The sample lists about 73,000 clones; over 60% were seen once. The germline V and J ends were trimmed by 5 bases and 2 bases, with 9 bases remaining between them. The CDR3 has 13 residues. Germline CDR1 and CDR2: WNHNN and SYGVQD (reference sequence). The TCR was taken from a male donor in good health and CMV-seronegative. The source material was PBMCs. The rearrangement links TRBV10-1 to TRBJ1-2, with TRBD1 as a possible D gene (6 bases). CDR3 sequence: CASSWDKNYGYTF. The CDR3 DNA sequence: TGCGCCAGCAGTTGGGACAAAAACTATGGCTACACCTTC.